This TCR beta chain was sequenced in a study of cytomegalovirus exposure and HLA in healthy donors. Findings and limits, study-wide: Apparent HLA restriction characterized most CMV-associated TCR beta chains in a later analysis. The investigators catalogued some 160 TCR beta chains as cytomegalovirus-associated. Most TCR sequences were uncommon, yet certain public TCRs appeared in many donors.

To note about this clone: Its specificity is not known.

The PCR employed 60 Vbeta primers together with 13 Jbeta primers. The protocol was immunoSEQ multiplex PCR, while the TCRdb copy is restricted to in-frame clones and leaves out a portion. The table lists 110,000 to 150,000 clones, about 75% of them singletons. The sequence was obtained from a man aged 25 to 40 in good health and CMV-seronegative. The sample taken for sequencing was PBMCs.

CDR3 DNA sequence: TGTGCCAGCAGTGGCTACTACGAGCAGTACTTC. Translation: CASSGYYEQYF. This chain connects TRBV2 to TRBJ2-7; D not resolved. This CDR3 is 11 amino acids long. Trimming removed 4 bases from V and 3 bases from J, with 4 bases in between. Germline V gene data show CDR1 as SNHLY and CDR2 as FYNNEI. The variable domain in full, with the rest retrieved from reference TRBV2 and TRBJ2-7, is EPEVTQTPSHQVTQMGQEVILRCVPISNHLYFYWYRQILGQKVEFLVSFYNNEISEKSEIFDDQFSVERPDGSNFTLKIRSTKLEDSAMYFCASSGYYEQYFGPGTRLTVT.